Shown below are 27 T cell receptor beta chains from a single sample sequenced in a study of T cell responses to AZD1222 COVID-19 vaccine. The data were produced by immunoSEQ multiplex PCR, yet TCRdb's version contains in-frame clones alone and is incomplete. The table has 100,000 to 120,000 clones, roughly 90% seen once. The material was peripheral blood, obtained on day 0 of AZD1222 vaccination. The source of these receptors is an adult in good health.

The chain has TRBV6-5 and TRBJ1-5; D gene unclear. The CDR3 contains 15 residues. Trimming took 6 bases from V and 0 from J, leaving 12 bases between them. Germline assignment: CDR1 MNHEY and CDR2 SVGAGI. Written as DNA, the CDR3 is TGTGCCAGCAGAGACTCCGACGGTAGCAATCAGCCCCAGCATTTT. This translates into CASRDSDGSNQPQHF.

This chain links TRBV19 with TRBJ1-1; possibly TRBD1 for D (5 bases). Trimming removed 3 bases from V and 2 bases from J, with 10 bases in between. The CDR3 consists of 14 residues. CDR1 and CDR2 (germline): LNHDA, SQIVND (reference sequence). The CDR3 sequence is CASSILGANTEAFF. CDR3 nucleotide sequence: TGTGCCAGTAGTATTCTAGGGGCTAACACTGAAGCTTTCTTT.

The chain has TRBV15 and TRBJ2-3, with 11 bases fitting TRBD1. After removal of 4 bases from V and 5 bases from J, the junction contained 8 bases not matched to a gene. This CDR3 has 16 amino acids. From germline, CDR1 is LNHNV and CDR2 YYDKDF (reference sequence). This chain's CDR3 is CATSTPEGQGVDTQYF. The DNA of the CDR3 is TGTGCCACCAGCACCCCAGAGGGACAGGGGGTAGATACGCAGTATTTT.

The chain uses TRBV7-3 and TRBJ2-1; TRBD1 matches at 7 bases. The germline gives CDR1 SGHTA, CDR2 FQGTGA. CDR3 length: 15 residues. J gave up 3 bases and V 4 bases, and 6 bases lay outside the gene matches. The CDR3, as DNA: TGTGCCAGCAGCTCACAAGGGGACAGCTACAATGAGCAGTTCTTC. It yields the protein CASSSQGDSYNEQFF.

The rearrangement links TRBV6-5 to TRBJ1-2; D is perhaps TRBD1 (6 bases). Germline lookup yields CDR1 MNHEY and CDR2 SVGAGI. The CDR3 is 13 amino acids. The germline V and J ends were trimmed by 5 bases and 8 bases, with 15 bases remaining between them. The DNA for the CDR3 is TGTGCCAGCAGTACCGGGGGGGCGAGGGGCTACACCTTC. Translated: CASSTGGARGYTF.

The sample holds one count of this clone. This chain connects TRBV3-1 (or the pseudogene TRBV3-2) to TRBJ2-5; 10 bases align to TRBD2. The trim removed 0 bases at V and 9 bases at J, leaving 10 bases unmatched. Germline V gene sequence: CDR1 LGHDT, CDR2 YNNKEL (reference sequence). The length of the CDR3 is 16 residues. CDR3 region: CASSQDSGSGGRAQYF. In nucleotides, the CDR3 is TGTGCCAGCAGCCAAGATTCAGGTAGCGGGGGGAGGGCCCAGTACTTC.

This clone was observed a few times. The V call is TRBV4-3, the J call TRBJ1-1; D gene uncertain. There are 13 residues in the CDR3. Germline loops: CDR1 LGHNA, CDR2 YSLEER. Trimming took off 4 bases at V and 1 base at J, with 7 bases between the two ends. The CDR3 is CASSPAPNTEAFF. The CDR3 DNA reads as TGCGCCAGCAGCCCAGCCCCGAACACTGAAGCTTTCTTT.

This clone was picked up one time. This sequence joins TRBV18 and TRBJ1-5, with D perhaps TRBD1 (6 bases). CDR1 KGHSH and CDR2 LQKENI come from the germline V gene. The CDR3 runs to 13 residues. Between the trimmed V and J ends, which lost 2 bases and 6 bases, there was a span of 8 bases. This chain's CDR3 is CASSPVGAQPQHF. CDR3 DNA: TGTGCCAGCTCACCAGTGGGGGCTCAGCCCCAGCATTTT.

The rearrangement uses TRBV12-3 or TRBV12-4 and TRBJ1-1; D might be TRBD1 (5 bases). V lost 1 base to trimming and J lost 11 bases, with 14 bases between them. This CDR3 has 13 amino acids. The CDR3 DNA follows: TGTGCCAGCAGTTTAGGAGGGAAGGGGAAGGCTTTCTTT. Protein product: CASSLGGKGKAFF.

The rearrangement joins TRBV3-1 (or the pseudogene TRBV3-2) to TRBJ2-5; 12 positions match TRBD2. The V gene end was trimmed by 0 bases and the J gene end by 5 bases; junction bases not matched to a gene: 10. Germline lookup yields CDR1 LGHDT and CDR2 YNNKEL (reference sequence). The CDR3 has 18 residues. This chain's CDR3 is CASSQERASGGATETQYF. The CDR3 coding sequence is TGTGCCAGCAGCCAAGAAAGGGCTAGCGGGGGGGCCACTGAGACCCAGTACTTC.

The gene calls are TRBV27 and TRBJ1-2, with a weak D call TRBD1 (5 bases). CDR3 length: 14 residues. The germline gives CDR1 MNHEY, CDR2 SMNVEV (reference sequence). V lost 0 bases and J 4 bases, leaving 9 bases between the germline ends. CDR3 bases: TGTGCCAGCAGTTTATCTGGGGGGGGCTATGGCTACACCTTC. Its protein is CASSLSGGGYGYTF.

The chain uses TRBV5-1 and TRBJ2-7; TRBD2 aligns across 13 bases. The CDR3 runs 15 residues. Trimming cost V 3 bases and J 4 bases; bases outside gene matches: 4. The germline V gene has CDR1 SGHRS and CDR2 YFSETQ. In nucleotides, the CDR3 is TGCGCCAGCAGCTCTCGGACTAGCGGGGGTTACGAGCAGTACTTC. It translates to CASSSRTSGGYEQYF.

This clone was seen a few times. The chain uses TRBV24-1 and TRBJ2-1, with TRBD2 matching over 12 bases. Trimming took 3 bases from V and 8 from J; bases not matched to a gene: 7. CDR1 and CDR2 from the germline V gene are KGHDR and SFDVKD. The CDR3 is 16 amino acids. The CDR3 DNA reads TGTGCCACCAGTGATGCGACTAGCGGGAGCGAGCATGAGCAGTTCTTC. It translates to CATSDATSGSEHEQFF.

CDR3 nucleotides: TGTGCCAGCAGTGATTGGGCGCGCGGAGATAATTCACCCCTCCACTTT. As protein: CASSDWARGDNSPLHF. J is TRBJ1-6 and V is TRBV6-1; D is unclear. Germline lookup yields CDR1 MNHNS and CDR2 SASEGT. Trimming removed 3 bases at V and 5 bases at J, with 14 bases between. The CDR3 is 16 amino acids.

The chain links TRBV7-2 to TRBJ2-1; no clear D gene. The length of the CDR3 is 14 residues. Trimming cost V 2 bases and J 8 bases, with 13 bases left between them. CDR1 is SGHTA, CDR2 FQGNSA, per germline. The CDR3 DNA is TGTGCCAGCAGCTTACGTCGCGAGAGCCATGAGCAGTTCTTC. Encoded protein: CASSLRRESHEQFF.

The gene calls are TRBV23-1 and TRBJ2-1; either TRBD1 or TRBD2 may fit D (5 bases each). TRBV23-1 is annotated as an ORF whose role is uncertain. V shed 3 bases and J shed 6 bases, with 12 bases lying between them. The CDR3 extends over 14 amino acids. The DNA for the CDR3 is TGCGCCAGCAGTCACCGGGACCACTTCAATGAGCAGTTCTTC. This sequence encodes CASSHRDHFNEQFF.

V is TRBV19 and J is TRBJ2-5; TRBD2 agrees at 8 bases. CDR3 length equals 16 residues. CDR1 and CDR2 (germline): LNHDA, SQIVND (reference sequence). Unmatched junction bases numbered 8, after V lost 4 bases and J lost 1 base. CDR3 residues: CASSTSGTRVQETQYF. CDR3 in DNA: TGTGCCAGTAGTACCTCCGGGACTAGAGTCCAAGAGACCCAGTACTTC. The complete variable domain, with remaining parts taken from reference TRBV19 and TRBJ2-5, reads DGGITQSPKYLFRKEGQNVTLSCEQNLNHDAMYWYRQDPGQGLRLIYYSQIVNDFQKGDIAEGYSVSREKKESFPLTVTSAQKNPTAFYLCASSTSGTRVQETQYFGPGTRLLVL.

The chain links TRBV2 to TRBJ2-2, with D possibly TRBD1 on 5 matching bases. The CDR3 covers 14 residues. Germline lookup yields CDR1 SNHLY and CDR2 FYNNEI. Trimming removed 6 bases at V and 1 base at J, with 9 bases between. The CDR3 region is CASSDTGNTGELFF. The CDR3 DNA reads TGTGCCAGCAGCGACACAGGGAACACCGGGGAGCTGTTTTTT.

This rearrangement joins TRBV28 to TRBJ1-6; a possible D gene is TRBD1 (5 bases). Germline V gene data show CDR1 as MDHEN and CDR2 as SYDVKM. V was pared by 5 bases and J by 13 bases, with 18 bases between. The CDR3 totals 14 residues. Here the CDR3 reads CASSPPGAPFPLHF. The CDR3 coding sequence is TGTGCCAGCAGTCCCCCCGGGGCGCCCTTCCCCCTCCACTTT.

Concerning this clone: Other DNA sequences in the sample encode the same CDR3. The chain carries TRBV18 and TRBJ2-3; D gene ambiguous. The V end lost 3 bases, the J end lost 3 bases, and 7 bases lay between the germline ends. Per the germline V gene, CDR1 is KGHSH and CDR2 is LQKENI. The CDR3 contains 13 residues. Here the CDR3 reads CASSPPSTDTQYF. As DNA, the CDR3 is TGTGCCAGCTCACCGCCCAGTACAGATACGCAGTATTTT.

This chain joins TRBV7-8 and TRBJ2-1; D perhaps matches TRBD1 (5 bases). Germline V lookup: CDR1 SGHVS, CDR2 FQNEAQ. CDR3 size: 20 residues. V lost 5 bases and J 0 bases, leaving 26 bases between the germline ends. The CDR3 region has the DNA TGTGCCAGCAGCCCTCTAAGGGGTGTGGCTAACCATTACTCCTACAATGAGCAGTTCTTC. Translated, it gives CASSPLRGVANHYSYNEQFF.

The chain links TRBV5-1 to TRBJ2-7; no firm D call. V was cut by 0 bases and J by 2 bases, with 9 bases left in between. The germline gives CDR1 SGHRS, CDR2 YFSETQ. The CDR3 extends over 14 amino acids. CDR3 sequence: CASSLVPGTYEQYF. The CDR3 DNA follows: TGCGCCAGCAGCTTGGTCCCGGGTACCTACGAGCAGTACTTC.

The chain couples TRBV27 to TRBJ2-7; 9 bases match TRBD1. This CDR3 region has 13 residues. Germline CDR1 MNHEY, CDR2 SMNVEV (reference sequence). Germline trimming cut 4 bases from V and 4 bases from J; bases unmatched to any gene: 2. CDR3 coding DNA: TGTGCCAGCAGTTCCGGGACAGGGTACGAGCAGTACTTC. Its protein product is CASSSGTGYEQYF.

The chain carries TRBV14 and TRBJ1-1; TRBD1 agrees at 7 bases. With 4 bases clipped from V and 8 bases from J, the junction kept 10 bases outside the gene matches. The CDR3 contains 14 residues. CDR1 and CDR2 from the germline V gene are SGHDN and FVKESK. Written as DNA, the CDR3 is TGTGCCAGCAGCCTATATCCGGGGGGACAGGAAGCTTTCTTT. Protein: CASSLYPGGQEAFF.

This clone was recorded only once. Written as DNA, the CDR3 is TGCGCCAGCAGCTTGAGCGGGAGGGAGAACAATGAGCAGTTCTTC. Its protein is CASSLSGRENNEQFF. The chain joins TRBV5-1 to TRBJ2-1; TRBD2 agrees at 10 bases. Germline V gene data show CDR1 as SGHRS and CDR2 as YFSETQ. The V segment lost 1 base and the J segment 5 bases; nucleotides outside the gene matches: 3. This CDR3 is 15 amino acids long.

The gene calls are TRBV29-1 and TRBJ1-2; 8 bases are a match to TRBD1. CDR3 length equals 11 residues. Germline V lookup: CDR1 SQVTM, CDR2 ANQGSEA. V lost 7 bases and J lost 6; bases outside the gene matches: 4. CDR3 amino acids: CSAQGAHGYTF. Written as DNA, the CDR3 is TGCAGCGCCCAGGGGGCTCATGGCTACACCTTC.

The chain links TRBV7-2 to TRBJ2-5, with 10 bases matching TRBD2. Trimming cost V 0 bases and J 4 bases; bases outside gene matches: 2. There are 15 residues in the CDR3. In germline, CDR1 is SGHTA, CDR2 FQGNSA. DNA of the CDR3: TGTGCCAGCAGCTTAGCGGCTAGCGGGGGAGAGACCCAGTACTTC. It specifies CASSLAASGGETQYF.